A selection of T cell receptor beta chains follows, all from one sample in a study of blood T cell repertoires in COVID-19. Profiling relied on immunoSEQ multiplex PCR, and the TCRdb table lists in-frame clones only, not all of them. The sample lists fewer than 400,000 clones, about 87% occurring once. Sequencing used peripheral blood. Receptors were obtained from a human donor in a cohort sampled during active COVID-19. CDR3s include the opening cysteine and the closing phenylalanine or tryptophan. Each record gives: clone size, D gene, V gene, J gene, CDR3 DNA, CDR3 protein. The D gene is left open where the match is weak. Size is stated for part of the rows, as once, few or many counts, or as a class when the clone is expanded.

>-|TRBD1|TRBV7-3|TRBJ2-6
TGTGCCAGCAGCCCCCCCGGGACAGGGGTTGGTGGGGCCAACGTCCTGACTTTC
CASSPPGTGVGGANVLTF
>-|TRBD2|TRBV30|TRBJ2-1
TGTGCCTGGAGTTGGGAGGGGCCAGGTTATTCCTACAATGAGCAGTTCTTC
CAWSWEGPGYSYNEQFF
>-|TRBD2|TRBV3-1/TRBV3-2|TRBJ2-4
TGTGCCAGCAGCCAATCCGGGGGGAAAAACATTCAGTACTTC
CASSQSGGKNIQYF
>-|-|TRBV2|TRBJ2-1
TGTGCCAGCAGTGAAGCGGGGAGAAGGTCCTACAATGAGCAGTTCTTC
CASSEAGRRSYNEQFF
>-|-|TRBV4-1|TRBJ2-5
TGCGCCAGCAGACCCGAGGGGGGGCGGGCCCAGTACTTC
CASRPEGGRAQYF
>-|TRBD1|TRBV4-1|TRBJ1-4
TGCGCCAGCAGCCGCGGGACAGGGGGAATTGTTGAAAAACTGTTTTTT
CASSRGTGGIVEKLFF
>-|-|TRBV5-5|TRBJ2-6
TGTGCCAGCAGCTTGGGACAAGAATTCTCTGGGGCCAACGTCCTGACTTTC
CASSLGQEFSGANVLTF
>-|TRBD2|TRBV28|TRBJ2-7
TGTGCCAGCAGCCCTAGCGGCGCCTACGAGCAGTACTTC
CASSPSGAYEQYF
>-|-|TRBV30|TRBJ1-1
TGTGCCTGGAACCAGCGGCAGATGAACACTGAAGCTTTCTTT
CAWNQRQMNTEAFF
>-|TRBD1|TRBV6-5|TRBJ1-4
TGTGCCAGCAGCCAAAACAGGGGTCTTTCAGAAAAACTGTTTTTT
CASSQNRGLSEKLFF
>-|-|TRBV12-3/TRBV12-4|TRBJ2-7
TGTGCCAGCAGTCACAGGGACTCCTACGAGCAGTACTTC
CASSHRDSYEQYF
>-|TRBD2|TRBV19|TRBJ2-1
TGTGCCAGTAGTCTTAGCGGGGGTAGAGATGAGCAGTTCTTC
CASSLSGGRDEQFF
>few|-|TRBV4-1|TRBJ2-7
TGCGCCAGCGGACAGTTAACCGACTACGAGCAGTACTTC
CASGQLTDYEQYF
>-|-|TRBV7-9|TRBJ1-2
TGTGCCAGCAGCTCCTCCGGGTTACCGGGTGGCTACACCTTC
CASSSSGLPGGYTF
>-|-|TRBV11-2|TRBJ2-2
TGTGCCAGCAGCCAAACAGGGCTAGGGGAGCTGTTTTTT
CASSQTGLGELFF
>-|-|TRBV28|TRBJ1-5
TGTGCCAGCACTCTGAGCAGGGTCAATCAGCCCCAGCATTTT
CASTLSRVNQPQHF
>-|-|TRBV6-6|TRBJ2-3
TGTGCCAGCAGTTACCTTAGCGGCCTCGACACAGATACGCAGTATTTT
CASSYLSGLDTDTQYF
>few|TRBD1|TRBV5-8|TRBJ1-3
TGTGCCAGCAGCTGGGGACAGCCTGGAAACACCATATATTTT
CASSWGQPGNTIYF
>-|-|TRBV11-2|TRBJ1-1
TGTGCCAGCCGTGGGAGGGACACTGAAGCTTTCTTT
CASRGRDTEAFF
>once|TRBD2|TRBV9|TRBJ2-3
TGTGCCAGCAGCGTAGGCTCGAGCGGGAGGGTAGGTACGCAGTATTTT
CASSVGSSGRVGTQYF
>-|TRBD2|TRBV5-4|TRBJ2-5
TGTGCCAGCAGCTTGCGGCTAGCGGGAGGGCGGGGGAGAGAGACCCAGTACTTC
CASSLRLAGGRGRETQYF
>-|-|TRBV15|TRBJ2-7
TGTGCCACCAGCAGAGAGCGGGGACCCTACGAGCAGTACTTC
CATSRERGPYEQYF
>-|-|TRBV28|TRBJ1-2
TGTGCCAGCAGTTTGGTTGGGGGGAGCTATGGCTACACCTTC
CASSLVGGSYGYTF
>-|TRBD1|TRBV27|TRBJ2-1
TGTGCCAGCAGGACGCTCGACAGGGGGTTATACAATGAGCAGTTCTTC
CASRTLDRGLYNEQFF
>-|-|TRBV5-1|TRBJ2-1
TGCGCCAGCAGCTACATTCGGACAAACTACAATGAGCAGTTCTTC
CASSYIRTNYNEQFF
>-|-|TRBV5-5|TRBJ2-2
TGTGCCAGCAGTCCAACGCGGGGCACCGGGGAGCTGTTTTTT
CASSPTRGTGELFF
>-|-|TRBV14|TRBJ1-6
TGTGCCAGCAGCCTCCGGGGAGGTTCACCCCTCCACTTT
CASSLRGGSPLHF
>-|TRBD2|TRBV28|TRBJ2-2
TGTGCCAGCAGTTCCAGCGGGACGAACACCGGGGAGCTGTTTTTT
CASSSSGTNTGELFF
>-|TRBD2|TRBV7-9|TRBJ2-7
TGTGCCAGCAGCTTGGGACTAGCGGGGGACGAGCAGTACTTC
CASSLGLAGDEQYF
>once|TRBD1|TRBV19|TRBJ1-2
TGTGCCACTGGTGGGCAGGGGGGCTATGGCTACACCTTC
CATGGQGGYGYTF
>few|TRBD1|TRBV5-1|TRBJ1-1
TGCGCCAGCAGCCCCCTGGGACAGGTGAACACTGAAGCTTTCTTT
CASSPLGQVNTEAFF
>few|-|TRBV7-3|TRBJ1-1
TGTGCCAGCAGCTTAACTGGAGTGAACACTGAAGCTTTCTTT
CASSLTGVNTEAFF
>-|-|TRBV15|TRBJ2-5
TGTGCCACCAGCACTAGACGGGAAGAGACCCAGTACTTC
CATSTRREETQYF
>-|-|TRBV21-1|TRBJ2-1
TGTGCCGGCCCCCTTATGGTATACAATGAGCAGTTCTTC
CAGPLMVYNEQFF
>-|-|TRBV30|TRBJ1-4
TGTGCCTGGAGTCTAATCACGAACCCTGAAAAACTGTTTTTT
CAWSLITNPEKLFF
>-|TRBD1|TRBV4-1|TRBJ2-3
TGCGCCAGCAGCCAGCAGGGCAGGGGGTACCCTGCCCCAGATACGCAGTATTTT
CASSQQGRGYPAPDTQYF
>-|-|TRBV25-1|TRBJ2-2
TGTGCCAGCAGTTCGAGGTCTAACACCGGGGAGCTGTTTTTT
CASSSRSNTGELFF
>-|TRBD1|TRBV28|TRBJ2-6
TGTGCCACCGAGGGGGCGGTGACTGGGGCCAACGTCCTGACTTTC
CATEGAVTGANVLTF
>-|-|TRBV27|TRBJ2-2
TGTGCCAGCAGTCCGGAATCCCCACCGGACAGCCGCGGGGAGCTGTTTTTT
CASSPESPPDSRGELFF
>once|-|TRBV6-6|TRBJ1-6
TGTGCCAGCAGTTACTCGACGCAGGAAATTTCACCCCTCCACTTT
CASSYSTQEISPLHF
>-|-|TRBV5-1|TRBJ2-5
TGCGCCAGCAGCTTGGATGGCGGCGGGTTGAAAGAGACCCAGTACTTC
CASSLDGGGLKETQYF
>-|-|TRBV3-1/TRBV3-2|TRBJ1-2
TGTGCCAGCAGCCAAGTGTTGGGGGCCTATGGCTACACCTTC
CASSQVLGAYGYTF
>-|-|TRBV6-5|TRBJ1-2
TGTGCCAGCAGTAGAGGTGGATGGGATGGCTACACCTTC
CASSRGGWDGYTF
>-|-|TRBV30|TRBJ2-1
TGTGCCTGGAGTGTACGTAGCCATACCAATGAGCAGTTCTTC
CAWSVRSHTNEQFF
>-|TRBD2|TRBV9|TRBJ2-1
TGTGCCAGCAGCGTAGCACTAGCGGGAGGATACAATGAGCAGTTCTTC
CASSVALAGGYNEQFF
>-|TRBD2|TRBV11-2|TRBJ2-7
TGTGCCAGCAGGAGACTAGCGGGGAACTACGAGCAGTACTTC
CASRRLAGNYEQYF
>-|TRBD2|TRBV19|TRBJ2-3
TGTGCCAGTACCCTTTCACTAGCGGGACAAGATACGCAGTATTTT
CASTLSLAGQDTQYF
>-|-|TRBV10-3|TRBJ2-1
TGTGCCGCCCGCACGGGGGTGGCCTACAATGAGCAGTTCTTC
CAARTGVAYNEQFF
>-|-|TRBV6-5|TRBJ2-7
TGTGCCAGCAGCGCGGCAGGGAAACGCGAGCAGTACTTC
CASSAAGKREQYF
>-|-|TRBV7-9|TRBJ1-2
TGTGCCAGCAGCTTAGCGGGGCCGAGGTATGGCTACACCTTC
CASSLAGPRYGYTF